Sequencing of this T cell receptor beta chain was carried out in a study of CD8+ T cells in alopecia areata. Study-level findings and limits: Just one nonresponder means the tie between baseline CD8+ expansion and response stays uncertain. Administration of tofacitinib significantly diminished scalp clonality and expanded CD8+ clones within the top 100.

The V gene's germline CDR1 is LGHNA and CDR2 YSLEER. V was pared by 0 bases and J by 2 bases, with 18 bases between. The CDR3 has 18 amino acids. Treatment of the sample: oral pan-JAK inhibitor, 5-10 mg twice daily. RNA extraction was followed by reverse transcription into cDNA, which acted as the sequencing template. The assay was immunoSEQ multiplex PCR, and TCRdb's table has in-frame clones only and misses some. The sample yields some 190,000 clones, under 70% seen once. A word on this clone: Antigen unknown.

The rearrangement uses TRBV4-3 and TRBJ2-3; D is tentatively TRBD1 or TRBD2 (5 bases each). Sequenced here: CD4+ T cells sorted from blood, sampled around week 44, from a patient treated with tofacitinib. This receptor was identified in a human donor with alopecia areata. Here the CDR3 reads CASSQDSRGAGHTDTQYF. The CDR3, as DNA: TGCGCCAGCAGCCAAGATTCGAGAGGGGCAGGCCACACAGATACGCAGTATTTT.